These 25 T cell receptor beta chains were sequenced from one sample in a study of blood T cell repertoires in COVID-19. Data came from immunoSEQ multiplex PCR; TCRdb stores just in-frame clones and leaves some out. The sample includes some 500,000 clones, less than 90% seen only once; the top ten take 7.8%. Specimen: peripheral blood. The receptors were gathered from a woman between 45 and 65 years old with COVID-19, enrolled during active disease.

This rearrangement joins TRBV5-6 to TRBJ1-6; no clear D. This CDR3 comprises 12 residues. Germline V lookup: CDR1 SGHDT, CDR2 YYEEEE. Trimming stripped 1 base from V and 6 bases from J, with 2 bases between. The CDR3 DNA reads TGTGCCAGCAGCTTGCGTAATTCACCCCTCCACTTT. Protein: CASSLRNSPLHF.

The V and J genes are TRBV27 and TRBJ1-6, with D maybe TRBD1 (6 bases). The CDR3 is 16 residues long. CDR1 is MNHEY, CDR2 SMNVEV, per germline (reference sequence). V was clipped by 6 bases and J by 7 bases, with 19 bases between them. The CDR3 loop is CASSQNFGTPNSPLHF. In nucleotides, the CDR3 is TGTGCCAGCAGCCAAAATTTCGGGACACCCAATTCACCCCTCCACTTT.

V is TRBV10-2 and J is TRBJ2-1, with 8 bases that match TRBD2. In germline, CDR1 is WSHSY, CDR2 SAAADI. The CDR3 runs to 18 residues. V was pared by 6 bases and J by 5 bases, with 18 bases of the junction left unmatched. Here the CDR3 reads CASSTITPVAGGDNEQFF. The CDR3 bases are TGCGCCAGCAGCACGATAACCCCCGTGGCGGGGGGTGACAATGAGCAGTTCTTC.

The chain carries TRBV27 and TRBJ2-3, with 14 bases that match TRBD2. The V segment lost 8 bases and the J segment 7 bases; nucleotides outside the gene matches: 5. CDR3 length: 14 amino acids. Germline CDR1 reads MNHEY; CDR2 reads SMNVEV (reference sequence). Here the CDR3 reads CASWTSGGKNTQYF. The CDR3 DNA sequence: TGTGCCAGCTGGACTAGCGGGGGGAAGAATACGCAGTATTTT.

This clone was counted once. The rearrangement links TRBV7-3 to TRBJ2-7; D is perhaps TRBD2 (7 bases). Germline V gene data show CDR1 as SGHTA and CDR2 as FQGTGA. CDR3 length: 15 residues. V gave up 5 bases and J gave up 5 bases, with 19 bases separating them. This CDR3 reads CASSPGGGLRHEQYF. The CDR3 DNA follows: TGTGCCAGCAGCCCGGGGGGCGGCCTGAGGCACGAGCAGTACTTC. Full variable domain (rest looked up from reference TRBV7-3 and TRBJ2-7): GAGVSQTPSNKVTEKGKYVELRCDPISGHTALYWYRQSLGQGPEFLIYFQGTGAADDSGLPNDRFFAVRPEGSVSTLKIQRTERGDSAVYLCASSPGGGLRHEQYFGPGTRLTVT.

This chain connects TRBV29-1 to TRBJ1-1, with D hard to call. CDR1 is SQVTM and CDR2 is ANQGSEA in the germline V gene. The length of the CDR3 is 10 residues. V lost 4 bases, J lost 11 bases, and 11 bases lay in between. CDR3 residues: CSVVWVGAFF. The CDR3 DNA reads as TGCAGCGTTGTGTGGGTCGGGGCTTTCTTT.

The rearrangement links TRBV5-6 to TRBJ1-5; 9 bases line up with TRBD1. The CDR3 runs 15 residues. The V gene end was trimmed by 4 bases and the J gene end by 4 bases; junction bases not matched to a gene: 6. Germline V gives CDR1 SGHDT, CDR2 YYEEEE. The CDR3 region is CASSGQGRLNQPQHF. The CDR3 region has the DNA TGTGCCAGCAGCGGACAGGGGCGACTTAATCAGCCCCAGCATTTT.

CDR3: CASTGTTTIGEQFF. CDR3 nucleotide sequence: TGCGCCAGTACCGGGACAACTACAATAGGTGAGCAGTTCTTC. The chain carries TRBV5-1 and TRBJ2-1; D is possibly TRBD1 (6 bases). Trimming shortened V by 8 bases and J by 9 bases, and 21 bases separated the two germline ends. The CDR3 is made up of 14 amino acids. Germline values: CDR1 SGHRS, CDR2 YFSETQ.

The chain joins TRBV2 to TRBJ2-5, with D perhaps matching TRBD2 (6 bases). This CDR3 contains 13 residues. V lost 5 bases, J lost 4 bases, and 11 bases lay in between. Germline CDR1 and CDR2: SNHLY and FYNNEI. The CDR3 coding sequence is TGTGCCAGCAGTATGCGGGATGGAGAGACCCAGTACTTC. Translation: CASSMRDGETQYF.

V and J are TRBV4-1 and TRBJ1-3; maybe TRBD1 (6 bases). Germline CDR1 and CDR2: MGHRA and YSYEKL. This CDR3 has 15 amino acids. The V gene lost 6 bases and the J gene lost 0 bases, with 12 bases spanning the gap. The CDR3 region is CASSPQGSSGNTIYF. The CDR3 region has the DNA TGCGCCAGCAGTCCACAGGGAAGCTCTGGAAACACCATATATTTT.

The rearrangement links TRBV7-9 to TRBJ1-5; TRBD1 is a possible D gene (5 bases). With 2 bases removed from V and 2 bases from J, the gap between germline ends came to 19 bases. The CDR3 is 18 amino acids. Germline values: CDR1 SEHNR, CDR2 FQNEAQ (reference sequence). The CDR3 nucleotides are TGTGCCAGCAGCTTACGTCCCCAGCCCAGGGAGGGCAATCAGCCCCAGCATTTT. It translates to CASSLRPQPREGNQPQHF.

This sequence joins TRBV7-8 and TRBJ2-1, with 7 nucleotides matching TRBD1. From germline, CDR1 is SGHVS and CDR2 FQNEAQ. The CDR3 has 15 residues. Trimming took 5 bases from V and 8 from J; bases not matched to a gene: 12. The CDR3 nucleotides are TGTGCCAGCAGCCGAAACTGGGACAGCCGATATGAGCAGTTCTTC. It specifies CASSRNWDSRYEQFF.

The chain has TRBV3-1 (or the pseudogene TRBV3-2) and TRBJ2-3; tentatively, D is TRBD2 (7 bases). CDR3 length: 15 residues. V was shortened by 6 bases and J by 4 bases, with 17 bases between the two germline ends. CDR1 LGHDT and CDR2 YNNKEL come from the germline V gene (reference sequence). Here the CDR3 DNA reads TGTGCCAGCAGTCCTCGTGGGGGGGGCGCAGATACGCAGTATTTT. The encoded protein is CASSPRGGGADTQYF.

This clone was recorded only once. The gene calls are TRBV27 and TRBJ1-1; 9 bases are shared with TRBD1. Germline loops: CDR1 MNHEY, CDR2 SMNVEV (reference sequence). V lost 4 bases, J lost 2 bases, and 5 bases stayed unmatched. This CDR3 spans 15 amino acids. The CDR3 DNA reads TGTGCCAGCAGTTCGGGACAGGGAGCAAACACTGAAGCTTTCTTT. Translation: CASSSGQGANTEAFF.

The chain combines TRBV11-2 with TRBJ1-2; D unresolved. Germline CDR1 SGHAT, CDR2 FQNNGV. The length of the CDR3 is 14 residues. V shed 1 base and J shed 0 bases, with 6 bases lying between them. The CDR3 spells CASSLGLANYGYTF. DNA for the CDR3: TGTGCCAGCAGCTTAGGCTTAGCTAACTATGGCTACACCTTC.

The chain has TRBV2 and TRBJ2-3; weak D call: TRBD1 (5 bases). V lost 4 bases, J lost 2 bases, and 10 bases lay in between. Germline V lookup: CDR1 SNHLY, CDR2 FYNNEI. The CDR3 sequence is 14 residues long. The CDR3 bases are TGTGCCAGCAGTGGGGCAGGGATCACAGATACGCAGTATTTT. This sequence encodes CASSGAGITDTQYF.

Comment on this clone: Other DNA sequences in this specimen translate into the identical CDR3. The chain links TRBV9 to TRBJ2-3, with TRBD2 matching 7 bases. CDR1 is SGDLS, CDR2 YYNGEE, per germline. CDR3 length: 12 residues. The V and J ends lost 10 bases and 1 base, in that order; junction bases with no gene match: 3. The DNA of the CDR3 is TGTGCCTCCCGGGGGGGCACAGATACGCAGTATTTT. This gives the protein CASRGGTDTQYF.

This CDR3 reads CASSRHLSSYEQYF. The DNA for the CDR3 is TGTGCCAGCAGTAGACACCTTAGCTCCTACGAGCAGTACTTC. V gene TRBV2 combines with J gene TRBJ2-7; no reliable D call. The CDR3 is 14 amino acids. The germline V gene encodes CDR1 SNHLY and CDR2 FYNNEI. V was trimmed by 5 bases and J by 0 bases, leaving 11 bases between them.

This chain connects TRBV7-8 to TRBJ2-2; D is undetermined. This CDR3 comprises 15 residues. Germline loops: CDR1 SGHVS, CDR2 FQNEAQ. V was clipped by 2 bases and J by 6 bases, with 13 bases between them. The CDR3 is CASSLFSGSPGELFF. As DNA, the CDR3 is TGTGCCAGCAGCTTATTTTCGGGTTCTCCCGGGGAGCTGTTTTTT.

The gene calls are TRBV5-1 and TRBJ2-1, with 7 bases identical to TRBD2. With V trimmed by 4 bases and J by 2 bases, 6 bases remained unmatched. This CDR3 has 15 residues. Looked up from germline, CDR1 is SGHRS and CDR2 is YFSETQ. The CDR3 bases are TGCGCCAGCAGCCCGGGAGCGGGGACCTACAATGAGCAGTTCTTC. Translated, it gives CASSPGAGTYNEQFF.

The CDR3, as DNA: TGTGCCAGCAGTGAAGGAGGGTCGGGCACTGAAGCTTTCTTT. Protein product: CASSEGGSGTEAFF. The chain employs TRBV2 and TRBJ1-1, with D unresolved. This CDR3 is 14 amino acids long. The germline CDR1 and CDR2 sequences are SNHLY and FYNNEI. Trimming took 1 base from V and 4 from J, leaving 10 bases between them.

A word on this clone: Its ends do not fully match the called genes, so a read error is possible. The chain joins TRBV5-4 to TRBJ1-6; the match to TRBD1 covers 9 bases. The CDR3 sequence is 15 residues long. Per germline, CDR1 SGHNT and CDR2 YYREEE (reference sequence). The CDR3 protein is CASRLDRGPNSPLHF. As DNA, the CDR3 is TGTGCCAGCAGATTGGACAGGGGCCCAAATTCACCCCTCCACTTT.

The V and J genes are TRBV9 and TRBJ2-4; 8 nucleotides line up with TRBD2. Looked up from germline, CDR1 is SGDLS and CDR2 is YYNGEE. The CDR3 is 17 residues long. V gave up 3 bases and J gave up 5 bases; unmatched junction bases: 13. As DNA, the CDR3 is TGTGCCAGCAGCGATAGCGGGACCGGCTGGGGGGAAAACATTCAGTACTTC. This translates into CASSDSGTGWGENIQYF.

CDR3 DNA: TGTGCTAGCGCTTCCGGAGGGGCTGGAAACACCATATATTTT. It specifies CASASGGAGNTIYF. J is TRBJ1-3 and V is TRBV12-5; D is perhaps TRBD1 (5 bases). CDR1 is LGHNT and CDR2 is FRNRAP in the germline V gene. V shed 9 bases and J shed 2 bases, with 14 bases lying between them. The CDR3 has 14 amino acids.

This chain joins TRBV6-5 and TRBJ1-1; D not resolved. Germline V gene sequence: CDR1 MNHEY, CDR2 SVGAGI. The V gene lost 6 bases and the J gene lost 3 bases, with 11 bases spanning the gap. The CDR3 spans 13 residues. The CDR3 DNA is TGTGCCAGCAGGTCGGGAACTTACACTGAAGCTTTCTTT. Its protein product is CASRSGTYTEAFF.